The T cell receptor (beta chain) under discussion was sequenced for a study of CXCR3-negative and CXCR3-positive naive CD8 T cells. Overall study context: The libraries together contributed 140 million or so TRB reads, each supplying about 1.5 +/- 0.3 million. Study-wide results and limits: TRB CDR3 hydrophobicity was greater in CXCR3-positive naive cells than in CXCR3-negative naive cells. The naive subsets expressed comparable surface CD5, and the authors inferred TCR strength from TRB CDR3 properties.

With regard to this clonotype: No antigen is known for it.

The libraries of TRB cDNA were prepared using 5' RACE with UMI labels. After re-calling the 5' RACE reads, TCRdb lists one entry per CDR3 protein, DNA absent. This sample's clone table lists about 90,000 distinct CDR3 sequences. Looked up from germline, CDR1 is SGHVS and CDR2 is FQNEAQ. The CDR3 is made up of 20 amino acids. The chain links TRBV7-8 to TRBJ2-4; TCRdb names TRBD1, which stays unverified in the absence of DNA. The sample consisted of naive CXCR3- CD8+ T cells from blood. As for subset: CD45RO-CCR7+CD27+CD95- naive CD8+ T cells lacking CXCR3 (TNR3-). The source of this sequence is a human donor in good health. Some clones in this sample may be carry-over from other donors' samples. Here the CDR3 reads CASSYRSVTYDLRTKNIQYF.